These 16 T cell receptor beta chains originate from one sample sequenced in a study of cytotoxic CD8 clonotypes in ibrutinib-treated CLL. Sequenced by immunoSEQ multiplex PCR; TCRdb stores in-frame clones only, minus some. The sample consists of 110,000 to 150,000 clones, around three quarters of them appearing once. The starting material was PBMCs, obtained after 12 months of ibrutinib treatment. The receptors derive from a human donor with chronic lymphocytic leukemia.

This clone was recorded once. The chain is built from TRBV28 and TRBJ1-1, with TRBD1 matching over 7 bases. The germline gives CDR1 MDHEN, CDR2 SYDVKM. The CDR3 totals 12 residues. Trimming cost V 9 bases and J 1 base; bases outside gene matches: 2. DNA for the CDR3: TGTGCCAGTAAGGGGGCGAACACTGAAGCTTTCTTT. As protein: CASKGANTEAFF.

This sequence joins TRBV1 and TRBJ2-1; the table gives TRBD2 as D, unverified against the DNA. TRBV1 is a documented pseudogene. The CDR3 spans 17 residues. The DNA of the CDR3 is TGCACCAGCAGCCAAGTTCTCACTAGCGGTCGATACAATGAGCAGTTCTTC. Encoded protein: CTSSQVLTSGRYNEQFF.

The genes are TRBV5-4 and TRBJ2-3; 7 bases are shared with TRBD2. CDR3 size: 16 residues. CDR1 and CDR2 from the germline V gene are SGHNT and YYREEE (reference sequence). Trimming took 4 bases from V and 7 from J; bases not matched to a gene: 15. CDR3 residues: CASSPDGGSHSNTQYF. The CDR3 nucleotides are TGTGCCAGCAGCCCCGACGGGGGGTCGCACTCCAATACGCAGTATTTT.

Turning to this clone: Other DNA sequences in the same sample also yield this CDR3. The chain joins TRBV19 to TRBJ1-2; D perhaps matches TRBD1 (6 bases). Trimming stripped 0 bases from V and 2 bases from J, with 7 bases between. The germline V gene encodes CDR1 LNHDA and CDR2 SQIVND (reference sequence). The CDR3 contains 14 residues. CDR3 DNA: TGTGCCAGTAGTATAGACAGGGGAAACTATGGCTACACCTTC. Translating it yields CASSIDRGNYGYTF.

The gene calls are TRBV27 and TRBJ2-3; D uncertain. The CDR3 consists of 17 residues. The V gene lost 3 bases and the J gene lost 4 bases, with 20 bases spanning the gap. In germline, CDR1 is MNHEY, CDR2 SMNVEV (reference sequence). The chain's CDR3 is CASSFGPVWSWSDTQYF. CDR3 bases: TGTGCCAGCAGTTTCGGGCCCGTGTGGAGCTGGTCAGATACGCAGTATTTT.

CDR3 sequence: CASSFSGVTDTQYF. CDR3 coding DNA: TGTGCCAGCAGCTTCAGCGGGGTTACAGATACGCAGTATTTT. The rearrangement uses TRBV5-6 and TRBJ2-3, with 7 nucleotides matching TRBD2. Losses at the gene ends were 2 bases for V and 3 bases for J; bases not matched to a gene: 3. This CDR3 comprises 14 residues. CDR1 SGHDT and CDR2 YYEEEE come from the germline V gene.

The chain recombines TRBV18 with TRBJ2-2; TRBD2 agrees at 7 bases. V shed 4 bases, J shed 7 bases, and the junction held 15 bases outside the gene matches. Germline V gene data show CDR1 as KGHSH and CDR2 as LQKENI. The length of the CDR3 is 17 residues. The CDR3 sequence is CASSQTTGRMGNGELFF. The CDR3, as DNA: TGTGCCAGCTCACAAACGACCGGGAGGATGGGGAACGGGGAGCTGTTTTTT.

This chain links TRBV7-9 with TRBJ2-6; no definite D call. This CDR3 is built from 14 residues. The germline gives CDR1 SEHNR, CDR2 FQNEAQ (reference sequence). V dropped 3 bases and J dropped 0 bases, with 3 bases sitting between them. The CDR3 nucleotides are TGTGCCAGCAGCTTTGGCTCTGGGGCCAACGTCCTGACTTTC. Amino acids: CASSFGSGANVLTF.

This clone was detected only once. The V gene is TRBV15, the J gene TRBJ2-2; D is unclear. V was trimmed by 0 bases and J by 7 bases, leaving 9 bases between them. Germline values: CDR1 LNHNV, CDR2 YYDKDF (reference sequence). The CDR3 is 14 residues long. The CDR3 region is CATSRDRWVGELFF. CDR3 coding DNA: TGTGCCACCAGCAGAGATCGTTGGGTCGGGGAGCTGTTTTTT.

V usage is TRBV20-1 and J usage is TRBJ2-5; D ambiguous. Germline values: CDR1 DFQATT, CDR2 SNEGSKA (reference sequence). The CDR3 totals 11 residues. With 5 bases removed from V and 4 bases from J, the gap between germline ends came to 8 bases. CDR3 protein: CSAFPGETQYF. The DNA for the CDR3 is TGCAGTGCTTTTCCGGGAGAGACCCAGTACTTC.

The chain has TRBV5-4 and TRBJ1-5; no definite D call. The germline V and J ends were trimmed by 0 bases and 11 bases, with 9 bases remaining between them. Germline V lookup: CDR1 SGHNT, CDR2 YYREEE (reference sequence). This CDR3 region has 12 residues. CDR3 sequence: CASSLGGESQHF. The DNA of the CDR3 is TGTGCCAGCAGCTTGGGCGGAGAGTCCCAGCATTTT. The variable domain in full, with the rest retrieved from reference TRBV5-4 and TRBJ1-5, is ETGVTQSPTHLIKTRGQQVTLRCSSQSGHNTVSWYQQALGQGPQFIFQYYREEENGRGNFPPRFSGLQFPNYSSELNVNALELDDSALYLCASSLGGESQHFGDGTRLSIL.

The chain employs TRBV7-2 and TRBJ2-7, with D possibly TRBD1 on 5 matching bases. The V gene lost 5 bases and the J gene lost 2 bases, with 16 bases spanning the gap. The germline CDR1 and CDR2 sequences are SGHTA and FQGNSA. This CDR3 spans 15 amino acids. CDR3 nucleotide sequence: TGTGCCAGCAGCATTAAGACAGTAAGGCCCTACGAGCAGTACTTC. Translated, it gives CASSIKTVRPYEQYF. Using reference TRBV7-2 and TRBJ2-7 for the parts outside the CDR3, the full variable domain is GAGVSQSPSNKVTEKGKDVELRCDPISGHTALYWYRQSLGQGLEFLIYFQGNSAPDKSGLPSDRFSAERTGGSVSTLTIQRTQQEDSAVYLCASSIKTVRPYEQYFGPGTRLTVT.

The rearrangement links TRBV4-1 to TRBJ1-4; unclear D gene. The CDR3 is 13 residues long. V lost 3 bases and J 8 bases, leaving 10 bases between the germline ends. Germline values: CDR1 MGHRA, CDR2 YSYEKL. CDR3 bases: TGCGCCAGCAGCCAGAACCCAGGAGAAAAACTGTTTTTT. Its translation is CASSQNPGEKLFF.

This rearrangement joins TRBV5-1 to TRBJ2-5, with D possibly called TRBD1 or TRBD2 (5 bases each). Trimming cost V 4 bases and J 1 base, with 20 bases left between them. The CDR3 is 17 residues long. Germline V gene data show CDR1 as SGHRS and CDR2 as YFSETQ. Written as DNA, the CDR3 is TGCGCCAGCAGCCCACCTCCTAGGTTTGGGACCCAAGAGACCCAGTACTTC. Its protein is CASSPPPRFGTQETQYF.

This chain connects TRBV28 to TRBJ2-7; D is unresolved. The CDR3 is made up of 14 amino acids. Germline loops: CDR1 MDHEN, CDR2 SYDVKM. V was clipped by 5 bases and J by 2 bases, with 13 bases between them. Here the CDR3 DNA reads TGTGCCAGCAGTCTGTTTGGGATAACCTACGAGCAGTACTTC. Amino acid sequence: CASSLFGITYEQYF.

The chain joins TRBV6-6 to TRBJ1-1; D unresolved. Germline V gene sequence: CDR1 MNHNY, CDR2 SVGAGI (reference sequence). V was pared by 0 bases and J by 1 base, with 6 bases between. The CDR3 loop spans 14 amino acids. The CDR3 here is CASSYSTGNTEAFF. In DNA form, the CDR3 reads TGTGCCAGCAGTTACTCCACGGGGAACACTGAAGCTTTCTTT.